These T cell receptor beta chains were read from a single sample in a study of neoadjuvant anti-PD-1 for oral cavity cancer. Here immunoSEQ multiplex PCR was the method, and the copy in TCRdb shows in-frame clones only, minus some. The table records about 25,000 clones, 27% of them present only once. The source was tumor tissue, collected after nivolumab (anti-PD-1) treatment. These receptors originate from a person aged 35-79 years with oral cavity squamous cell carcinoma. Both conserved end residues are part of each CDR3. D genes are given only for firm matches. Size is stated for part of the rows, as once, few or many counts, or as a class when the clone is expanded.

V gene,clone size,J gene,D gene,CDR3 protein,CDR3 DNA
TRBV13,few,TRBJ1-1,NA,CASSLVGQGVMNTEAFF,TGTGCCAGCAGCTTAGTGGGCCAGGGAGTAATGAACACTGAAGCTTTCTTT
TRBV27,NA,TRBJ2-1,NA,CASNGGPYNEQFF,TGTGCCAGCAATGGGGGCCCCTACAATGAGCAGTTCTTC
TRBV27,few,TRBJ2-5,TRBD2,CASKLTGTINGWETQYF,TGTGCCAGCAAACTCACGGGGACTATCAACGGGTGGGAGACCCAGTACTTC
TRBV29-1,few,TRBJ1-1,NA,CSVRQQGMNTEAFF,TGCAGCGTCCGACAGCAGGGGATGAACACTGAAGCTTTCTTT
TRBV7-3,NA,TRBJ2-1,NA,CASSLTGSSYNEQFF,TGTGCCAGCAGCTTAACTGGGAGCTCCTACAATGAGCAGTTCTTC
TRBV6-1,NA,TRBJ1-3,TRBD1,CASRRTGPGNTIYF,TGTGCCAGCAGGAGGACAGGGCCTGGAAACACCATATATTTT
TRBV5-1,few,TRBJ2-3,NA,CASRKEGGADTQYF,TGCGCCAGCCGTAAAGAGGGGGGCGCAGATACGCAGTATTTT
TRBV9,NA,TRBJ2-3,NA,CASSLQSFGSSTDTQYF,TGTGCCAGCAGCCTCCAGTCTTTTGGGTCTAGCACAGATACGCAGTATTTT
TRBV10-2,NA,TRBJ2-1,TRBD1,CASSEGQVPYNEQFF,TGCGCCAGCAGTGAAGGACAGGTGCCCTACAATGAGCAGTTCTTC
TRBV7-9,NA,TRBJ2-7,NA,CASSLVEGTYEQYF,TGTGCCAGCAGCTTAGTCGAGGGGACCTACGAGCAGTACTTC
TRBV7-9,few,TRBJ2-5,TRBD1,CASSYEFGTEQETQYF,TGTGCCAGCAGCTACGAGTTTGGGACAGAGCAAGAGACCCAGTACTTC
TRBV5-4,few,TRBJ1-4,TRBD1,CASSLGTGDEKLFF,TGTGCCAGCAGCCTCGGGACAGGGGACGAAAAACTGTTTTTT
TRBV28,NA,TRBJ1-2,TRBD1,CASSAPGQGGGGYTF,TGTGCCAGCAGCGCTCCGGGACAGGGGGGAGGTGGCTACACCTTC
TRBV19,few,TRBJ1-2,NA,CASSNLRGYTF,TGTGCCAGTAGTAACCTAAGAGGCTACACCTTC
TRBV11-2,NA,TRBJ2-1,TRBD2,CASSPPGRALGQFF,TGTGCCAGCAGCCCCCCCGGGAGGGCGCTGGGGCAGTTCTTC
TRBV7-7,NA,TRBJ2-5,TRBD2,CASRPGLAGGQETQYF,TGTGCTAGCAGACCGGGACTAGCGGGGGGGCAAGAGACCCAGTACTTC
TRBV2,NA,TRBJ1-5,NA,CASRQTFSSQPQHF,TGTGCCAGCAGACAGACGTTCAGTAGCCAGCCCCAGCATTTT
TRBV18,NA,TRBJ1-5,TRBD1,CASSPRQGGNQPQHF,TGTGCCAGCTCGCCTCGACAGGGCGGCAATCAGCCCCAGCATTTT
TRBV30,NA,TRBJ1-4,NA,CAWSRGWGEKLFF,TGTGCCTGGAGTCGAGGGTGGGGGGAAAAACTGTTTTTT
TRBV5-1,NA,TRBJ2-1,NA,CASSLRQGNNEQFF,TGCGCCAGCAGCTTGCGGCAGGGAAACAATGAGCAGTTCTTC
TRBV20-1,NA,TRBJ2-1,NA,CSARFWNEQFF,TGCAGTGCTAGATTCTGGAACGAGCAGTTCTTC
TRBV6-5,NA,TRBJ2-7,NA,CASSSGQGGEQYF,TGTGCCAGCAGTTCCGGACAGGGAGGGGAGCAGTACTTC
TRBV6-1,NA,TRBJ1-3,NA,CASTPKSSGNTIYF,TGTGCCAGCACCCCAAAAAGCTCTGGAAACACCATATATTTT
TRBV11-2,few,TRBJ2-6,NA,CASSQLVSGANVLTF,TGTGCCAGCAGCCAGCTCGTGTCTGGGGCCAACGTCCTGACTTTC
TRBV5-1,NA,TRBJ2-5,NA,CASSFTVMEETQYF,TGCGCCAGCAGCTTCACAGTAATGGAAGAGACCCAGTACTTC
TRBV6-4,NA,TRBJ1-6,NA,CASSRSGINSPLHF,TGTGCCAGCAGTCGATCGGGGATTAATTCACCCCTCCACTTT
TRBV5-6,few,TRBJ2-7,NA,CASSLVDRHEQYF,TGTGCCAGCAGCTTGGTCGACAGGCACGAGCAGTACTTC
TRBV7-2,NA,TRBJ1-5,NA,CASSFGGSQPQHF,TGTGCCAGCAGCTTCGGGGGGTCTCAGCCCCAGCATTTT
TRBV11-2,few,TRBJ1-2,NA,CASSPLLDSYGYTF,TGTGCCAGCAGCCCCCTCCTCGACAGCTATGGCTACACCTTC
TRBV6-5,NA,TRBJ2-7,TRBD1,CAAHTGQGIHEQYF,TGTGCCGCCCACACCGGACAGGGGATCCACGAGCAGTACTTC
TRBV18,few,TRBJ2-3,TRBD1,CASSLRDRGRFVDTQYF,TGTGCCAGCTCACTAAGAGACAGGGGGCGTTTTGTGGATACGCAGTATTTT
TRBV28,NA,TRBJ2-7,NA,CASSQHRGGYEQYF,TGTGCCAGCAGCCAGCACAGGGGGGGTTACGAGCAGTACTTC